Listed below are T cell receptor beta chains from one sample, sequenced in a study of shared clonotypes between healthy human individuals. Only in-frame clones appear in the TCRdb table, and some are missing; sequencing was by immunoSEQ multiplex PCR. The sample consists of about 680,000 clones, around 73% of them appearing once. Sequencing was done on a sample of memory CD4+ T cells sorted from blood. These receptors all stem from a woman in her 30s in good health. Each CDR3 is given with its conserved first and last residue. D genes are given only for firm matches. Clone size appears in some rows only: once, few, many, or a class for an expanded clone.

j_call clone_size d_call v_call cdr3_aa cdr3_nt
TRBJ2-7 NA NA TRBV7-9 CASSLTGNPYEQYF TGTGCCAGCAGCTTAACGGGAAATCCCTACGAGCAGTACTTC
TRBJ1-5 NA NA TRBV4-1 CASSQDRGQPQHF TGCGCCAGCAGCCAAGATCGGGGACAGCCCCAGCATTTT
TRBJ2-6 NA NA TRBV9 CASSPGLAYSGANVLTF TGTGCCAGCAGCCCTGGACTCGCCTACTCTGGGGCCAACGTCCTGACTTTC
TRBJ1-5 NA TRBD1 TRBV5-6 CASSLTGAQHF TGTGCCAGCAGCTTGACAGGGGCCCAGCATTTT
TRBJ2-7 once TRBD2 TRBV2 CASSRGGGYEQYF TGTGCCAGCAGTAGGGGCGGGGGATACGAGCAGTACTTC
TRBJ1-3 NA NA TRBV10-2 CASSDRAGRAAGNTIYF TGCGCCAGCAGTGATCGGGCGGGCCGAGCGGCTGGAAACACCATATATTTT
TRBJ2-7 many TRBD1 TRBV10-1 CASSDTGTGAKVHF TGCGCCAGCAGTGATACCGGGACAGGGGCCAAAGTTCACTTC
TRBJ2-2 few NA TRBV11-3 CASSPPRLTGELFF TGTGCCAGCAGCCCTCCACGGTTAACCGGGGAGCTGTTTTTT
TRBJ1-1 NA TRBD1 TRBV5-1 CASSQEGTGKAFF TGCGCCAGCAGCCAAGAGGGGACAGGCAAAGCTTTCTTT
TRBJ2-5 NA TRBD2 TRBV19 CASSIEPGLSRETQYF TGTGCCAGTAGTATAGAGCCGGGACTAAGTCGGGAGACCCAGTACTTC